This TCR beta chain originates from a study of blood T cell repertoires in COVID-19 (dated by TCRdb to 2019 to 2021). Background for the entire study: Samples from collaborators originated in the United States, Italy and Spain and spanned both the acute and convalescent phases of COVID-19. The material from the prospective study consisted of cDNA or gDNA derived from T cells, B-cell-depleted T cells, or PBMCs. Deeply sampled blood TCRbeta repertoires from subjects exposed to, actively infected with, or recovered from COVID-19 were included in the dataset. A freely available public database, intended as a resource for researchers studying the immune response to SARS-CoV-2, is where the repertoires were released. Samples came from the ongoing ImmuneRACE study (first 160 participants) plus 1,254 subjects from 6 global collaborators. A de-identified subject ID, COVID-19 status, age in years and sex were almost always included in the sample metadata. HLA class I and class II types, where available, came from metadata supplied by the sample provider rather than from assay-based typing. The study at large found these results: The quantity of clinical and demographic metadata differed by source and by participant and was supplied without curation.

Whole blood was collected in K2EDTA tubes by collaborating institutions according to the institutions' own protocols. Collaborator samples were shipped for TCRbeta analysis as frozen whole blood, isolated PBMCs, or DNA extracted from either sample type. TCRbeta CDR3 regions were amplified from genomic DNA by means of the immunoSEQ Assay, a bias-controlled multiplex PCR. The paper's processing steps were these. Nucleated cell counts per sample were estimated from amplification of reference gene primers within the assay. To quantify the absolute abundance of each unique TCRbeta CDR3 rearrangement, sequence reads were collapsed and filtered. For each sample, productive Simpson clonality was calculated as the square root of Simpson's diversity index over productive rearrangements. The immuneACCESS repertoire file appears here via TCRdb, limited to in-frame rearrangements. These files lack a portion of the clones; in checked studies, under half of the deficit traces to unresolved V genes, and the cause of the others is not known. That table gives V, J and clone size, and the DNA gave D and trimming. The table for this sample lists about 210,000 clones; almost 90% of them were counted only once. The ten largest clones represent about 1.5% of the sample.

Regarding this clone: Its antigen specificity is not known. No base-level quality is on record; no much larger clone is a single base apart.

V is reduced by 0 bases and J by 4 bases, leaving a spacing of 10 bases between them. Sequences LGHNA (CDR1) and YSLEER (CDR2) are obtained from the germline V gene. The CDR3, cysteine through phenylalanine, is 15 amino acids long. Only the CDR3 region is kept as DNA, spanning 45 bases read in frame from base 1. This chain joins TRBV4-3 to TRBJ2-1; tentative D gene TRBD2, with 6 bases matching. Source material: peripheral blood. This clonotype was sampled from a man between 18 and 35 years old with active or convalescent COVID-19. The base sequence is TGCGCCAGCAGCCAAGATTCGGCGGGGTACAATGAGCAGTTCTTC. Its translation is CASSQDSAGYNEQFF.